What follows describes a single T cell receptor beta chain. Its antigen is currently unknown. The source of the sample is a study of PD-1 blockade in classical Hodgkin lymphoma. V trimming: 5 bases; J trimming: 6 bases; junction bases outside the gene matches: 4. Germline V lookup: CDR1 MNHEY, CDR2 SVGAGI. The CDR3 covers 13 residues. The assay was immunoSEQ multiplex PCR, and TCRdb's table has in-frame clones only and misses some. The sample holds 20,000 to 30,000 clones; about 82% are singletons and the top ten take around 7.7%. Autologous stem cell transplantation was followed by relapse in every patient, and brentuximab vedotin exposure varied. Findings of the study overall: Reasons behind the repertoire differences stay unclear, perhaps disease activity or earlier therapy. The CD4+ diversity rise by C4D1 was clearest in complete responders. Baseline TCR diversity was reportedly lower in newly diagnosed patients than in healthy donors. It was reported as lower still in relapsed/refractory patients.

The clonotype comes from a human donor with classical Hodgkin lymphoma. The chain combines TRBV6-5 with TRBJ1-5, with 7 bases matching TRBD1. The specimen was peripheral blood mononuclear cells (PBMCs), collected before the second cycle of nivolumab. The CDR3 sequence is CASSRTGGQPQHF. The CDR3 nucleotides are TGTGCCAGCAGTCGGACAGGTGGTCAGCCCCAGCATTTT.